This record looks at one T cell receptor (beta chain) sequence and its context. Its target is unknown. The sample belongs to a study of CD8+ T cells in alopecia areata. Study information: In an open-label trial, patients got 5 to 10 mg tofacitinib twice daily.

RNA, once extracted, was reverse transcribed into cDNA for use as the sequencing template. The assay was immunoSEQ multiplex PCR, and TCRdb's table has in-frame clones only and misses some. The sample has 42,000 or so clones, 92% seen once. The study, taken as a whole, reports: Many of the expanded lesional clones endured in scalp and blood while on tofacitinib.

V lost 2 bases, J lost 4 bases, and 7 bases stayed unmatched. The CDR3 sequence is 16 residues long. The germline V gene has CDR1 SGHVS and CDR2 FNYEAQ. Stated treatment: oral pan-JAK inhibitor, 5-10 mg twice daily. This clonotype originated in a human donor with alopecia areata. The J gene is TRBJ2-7, the V gene TRBV7-6, with 11 bases identical to TRBD2. This specimen was CD8+ T cells sorted from blood, taken at week 24, from a patient treated with tofacitinib. DNA for the CDR3: TGTGCCAGCAGCTTATCGCTAGCGGGGGGTTCGTACGAGCAGTACTTC. It yields the protein CASSLSLAGGSYEQYF.